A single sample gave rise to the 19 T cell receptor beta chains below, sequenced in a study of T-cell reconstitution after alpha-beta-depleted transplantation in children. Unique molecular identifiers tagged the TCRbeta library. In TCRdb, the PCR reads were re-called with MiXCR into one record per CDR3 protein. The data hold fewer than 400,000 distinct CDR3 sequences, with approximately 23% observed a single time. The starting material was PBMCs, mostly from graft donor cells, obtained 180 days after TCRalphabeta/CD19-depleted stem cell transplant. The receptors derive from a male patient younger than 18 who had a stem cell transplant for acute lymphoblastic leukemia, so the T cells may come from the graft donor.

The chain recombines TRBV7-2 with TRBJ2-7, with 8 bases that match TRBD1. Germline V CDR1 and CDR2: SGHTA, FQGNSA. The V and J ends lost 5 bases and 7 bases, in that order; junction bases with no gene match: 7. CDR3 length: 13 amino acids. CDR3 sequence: CASSKLQGAEQYF. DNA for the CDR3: TGTGCCAGCAGCAAACTCCAGGGGGCAGAGCAGTACTTC.

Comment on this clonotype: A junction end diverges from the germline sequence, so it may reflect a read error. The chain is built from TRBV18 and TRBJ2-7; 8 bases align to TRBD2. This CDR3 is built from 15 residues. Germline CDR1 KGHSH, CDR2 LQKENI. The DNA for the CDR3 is TGTGCCAGCACACCACAAGCGGGAGCTTCCTACGAGCAGTACTTC. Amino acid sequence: CASTPQAGASYEQYF.

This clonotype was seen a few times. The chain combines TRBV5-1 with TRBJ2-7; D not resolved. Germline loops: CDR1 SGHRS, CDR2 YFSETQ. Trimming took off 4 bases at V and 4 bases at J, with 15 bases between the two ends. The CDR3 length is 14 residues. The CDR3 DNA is TGCGCCAGCAGCGTGGGTCCCGTCGGTTACGAGCAGTACTTC. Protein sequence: CASSVGPVGYEQYF.

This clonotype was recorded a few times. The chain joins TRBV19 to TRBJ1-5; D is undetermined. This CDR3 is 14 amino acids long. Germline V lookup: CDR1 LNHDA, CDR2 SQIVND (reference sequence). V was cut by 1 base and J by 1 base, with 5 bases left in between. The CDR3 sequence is CASSIVSSNQPQHF. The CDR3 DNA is TGTGCCAGTAGTATAGTTTCGAGCAATCAGCCCCAGCATTTT.

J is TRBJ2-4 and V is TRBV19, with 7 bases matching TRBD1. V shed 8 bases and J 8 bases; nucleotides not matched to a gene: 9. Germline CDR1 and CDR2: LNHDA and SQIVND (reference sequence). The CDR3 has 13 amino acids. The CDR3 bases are TGTGCCAGTGGAGACAGGGTCCGCGACATTCAGTACTTC. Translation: CASGDRVRDIQYF.

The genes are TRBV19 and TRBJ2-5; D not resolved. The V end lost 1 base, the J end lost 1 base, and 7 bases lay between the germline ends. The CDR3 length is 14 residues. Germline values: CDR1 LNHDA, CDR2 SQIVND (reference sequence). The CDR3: CASSIGRSQETQYF. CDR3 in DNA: TGTGCCAGTAGTATAGGCAGGAGCCAAGAGACCCAGTACTTC.

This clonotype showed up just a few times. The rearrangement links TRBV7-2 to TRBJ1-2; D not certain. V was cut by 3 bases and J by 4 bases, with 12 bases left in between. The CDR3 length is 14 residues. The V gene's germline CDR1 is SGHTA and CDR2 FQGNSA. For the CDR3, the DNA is TGTGCCAGCAGCTTTCAGACAACCTTCTATGGCTACACCTTC. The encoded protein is CASSFQTTFYGYTF. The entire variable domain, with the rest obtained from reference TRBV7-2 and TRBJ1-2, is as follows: GAGVSQSPSNKVTEKGKDVELRCDPISGHTALYWYRQSLGQGLEFLIYFQGNSAPDKSGLPSDRFSAERTGGSVSTLTIQRTQQEDSAVYLCASSFQTTFYGYTFGSGTRLTVV.

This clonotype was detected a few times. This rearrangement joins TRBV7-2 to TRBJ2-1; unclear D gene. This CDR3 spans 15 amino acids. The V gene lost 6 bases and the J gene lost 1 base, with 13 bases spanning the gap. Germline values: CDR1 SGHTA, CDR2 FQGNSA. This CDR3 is CASSHTPPSYNEQFF. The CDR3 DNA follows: TGTGCCAGCAGTCATACTCCCCCTTCCTACAATGAGCAGTTCTTC.

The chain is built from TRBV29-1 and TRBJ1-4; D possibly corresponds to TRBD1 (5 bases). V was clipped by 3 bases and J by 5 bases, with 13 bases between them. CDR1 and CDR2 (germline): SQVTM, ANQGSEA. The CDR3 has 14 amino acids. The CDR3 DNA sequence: TGCAGCGTTGATAATGGGGCCGCCAATGAAAAACTGTTTTTT. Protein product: CSVDNGAANEKLFF.

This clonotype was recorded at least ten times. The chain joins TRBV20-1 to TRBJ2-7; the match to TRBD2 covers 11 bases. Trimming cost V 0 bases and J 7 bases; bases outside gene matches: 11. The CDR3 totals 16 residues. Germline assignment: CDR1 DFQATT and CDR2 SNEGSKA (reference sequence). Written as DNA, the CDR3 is TGCAGTGCTAGAGAGTTAGCGGGAGGGCCCCTTTTTGAGCAGTACTTC. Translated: CSARELAGGPLFEQYF.

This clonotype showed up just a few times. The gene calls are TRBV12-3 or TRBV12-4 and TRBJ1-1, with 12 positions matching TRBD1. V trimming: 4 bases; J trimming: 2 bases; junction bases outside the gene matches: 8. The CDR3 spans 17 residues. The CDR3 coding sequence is TGTGCCAGCAGTTGGGACAGGGGGCCTCCTCTTAACACTGAAGCTTTCTTT. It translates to CASSWDRGPPLNTEAFF.

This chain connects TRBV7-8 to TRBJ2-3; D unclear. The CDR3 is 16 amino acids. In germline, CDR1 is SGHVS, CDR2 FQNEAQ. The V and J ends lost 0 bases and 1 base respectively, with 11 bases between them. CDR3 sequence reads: CASSLAGSGGTDTQYF. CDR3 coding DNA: TGTGCCAGCAGCTTAGCGGGATCAGGCGGCACAGATACGCAGTATTTT.

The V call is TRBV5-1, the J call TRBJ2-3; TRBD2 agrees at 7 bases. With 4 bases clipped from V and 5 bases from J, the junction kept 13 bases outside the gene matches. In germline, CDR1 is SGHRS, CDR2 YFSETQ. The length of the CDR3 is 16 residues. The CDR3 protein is CASSPTSRISGDTQYF. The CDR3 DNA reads TGCGCCAGCAGCCCGACTAGCAGGATATCCGGAGATACGCAGTATTTT.

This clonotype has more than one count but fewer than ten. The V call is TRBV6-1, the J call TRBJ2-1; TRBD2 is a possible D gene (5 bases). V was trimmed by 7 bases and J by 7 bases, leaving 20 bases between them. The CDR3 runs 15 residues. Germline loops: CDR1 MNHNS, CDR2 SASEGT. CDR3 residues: CASIVHVLGRNEQFF. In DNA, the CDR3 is TGTGCCAGCATAGTCCACGTGTTAGGGAGAAATGAGCAGTTCTTC.

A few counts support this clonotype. CDR3 loop: CSAKVAGVEQFF. The CDR3 DNA follows: TGCAGTGCTAAGGTAGCGGGAGTTGAGCAGTTCTTC. J is TRBJ2-1 and V is TRBV20-1; 9 bases map to TRBD2. After removal of 4 bases from V and 9 bases from J, the junction contained 4 bases not matched to a gene. The CDR3 sequence is 12 residues long. Per germline, CDR1 DFQATT and CDR2 SNEGSKA (reference sequence).

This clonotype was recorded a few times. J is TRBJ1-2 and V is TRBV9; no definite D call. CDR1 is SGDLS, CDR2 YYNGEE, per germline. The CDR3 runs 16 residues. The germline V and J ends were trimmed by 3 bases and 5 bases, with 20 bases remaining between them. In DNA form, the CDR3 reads TGTGCCAGCAGCGCGTTACGGACGGATTGGGTTTATGGCTACACCTTC. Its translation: CASSALRTDWVYGYTF.

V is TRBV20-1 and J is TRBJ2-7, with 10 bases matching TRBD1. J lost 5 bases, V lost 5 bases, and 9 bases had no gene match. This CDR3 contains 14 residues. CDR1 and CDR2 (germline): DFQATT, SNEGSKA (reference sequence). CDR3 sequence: CSARQTGGRNEQYF. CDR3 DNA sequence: TGCAGTGCTCGACAGACAGGGGGCAGAAACGAGCAGTACTTC.

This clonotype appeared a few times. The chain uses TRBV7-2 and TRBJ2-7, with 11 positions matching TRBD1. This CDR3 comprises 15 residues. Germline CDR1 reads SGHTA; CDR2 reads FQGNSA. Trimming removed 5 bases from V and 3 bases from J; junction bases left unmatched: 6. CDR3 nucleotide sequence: TGTGCCAGCAGCCCCGGACAGGGGGCGATCTACGAGCAGTACTTC. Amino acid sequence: CASSPGQGAIYEQYF.

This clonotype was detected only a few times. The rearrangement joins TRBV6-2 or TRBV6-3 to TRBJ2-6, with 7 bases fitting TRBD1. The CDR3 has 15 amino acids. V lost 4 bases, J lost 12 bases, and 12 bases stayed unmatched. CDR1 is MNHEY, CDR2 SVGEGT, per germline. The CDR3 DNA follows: TGTGCCAGCAGTTTTCCTTGGACAGGAGGAGGCGTCCTGACTTTC. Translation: CASSFPWTGGGVLTF.